Detailed here is one T cell receptor (beta chain). Its target is not known. Germline CDR1 is MNHNS and CDR2 is SASEGT. With 0 bases removed from V and 5 bases from J, the gap between germline ends came to 11 bases. This CDR3 has 15 amino acids. The sample is drawn from a study of OX40 agonist ivuxolimab in advanced cancers. Across the whole study: Ivuxolimab, an antibody that agonizes OX40 (CD134), was administered to the patients. Every 2 weeks, patients received ivuxolimab intravenously, dosed at 0.01 to 10 mg/kg. Broader study findings: Among the lowest peripheral clonal expansion occurred in 0.1-3.0 mg/kg partial responders. At 0.1 to 3.0 mg/kg and by week 6, clonal expansion occurred in CD4+ and CD8+ blood T cells.

Using immunoSEQ multiplex PCR, the repertoire was profiled, and TCRdb retains in-frame clones only, with some absent. The sample has some 10,000 clones; 79% are singletons. The sequenced sample was CD4+ or CD8+ T cells sorted from blood, obtained in a trial of the OX40 agonist ivuxolimab. This clonotype was sampled from an adult with an advanced solid tumor such as melanoma, head and neck, liver or kidney cancer. V gene TRBV6-1 combines with J gene TRBJ2-1; perhaps TRBD2 as D (6 bases). This chain's CDR3 is CASSEARTTHNEQFF. The CDR3 DNA sequence: TGTGCCAGCAGTGAAGCACGGACTACCCACAATGAGCAGTTCTTC.